The source of this TCR beta chain is a study of T-cell reconstitution after alpha-beta-depleted transplantation in children. Whole-study findings and limits: By one year post-transplant, T-cell counts and diversity largely arose from T cells that were newly produced. Elevated TCRbeta diversity at day 60 was traced, in some patients, to surviving recipient T cells and thymic progenitors. The origin of alpha-beta T cells about two months after transplant was reportedly several hundred expanded graft clones.

As it was prepared, the TCRbeta library received unique molecular identifiers. TCRdb re-derived calls from the PCR reads in MiXCR, one entry per CDR3 protein. The repertoire has 450,000 to 600,000 distinct CDR3 sequences, roughly a tenth of them found once; the top ten carry just over 2%. This clonotype was seen repeatedly, ten times or more. Antigen unknown. V lost 6 bases and J lost 5; bases outside the gene matches: 13. The CDR3 contains 17 residues. CDR1 and CDR2 from the germline V gene are MGHDK and SYGVNS. The source was PBMCs, collected before TCRalphabeta/CD19-depleted stem cell transplant. This TCR was sampled from a child aged 2-15 years with inherited bone marrow failure, due to receive a stem cell transplant. The V call is TRBV25-1, the J call TRBJ2-3, with 11 bases that match TRBD1. The CDR3 loop is CASSDPPGQGEEDTQYF. The CDR3 nucleotides are TGTGCCAGCAGCGATCCACCGGGACAGGGGGAGGAAGATACGCAGTATTTT. The entire variable domain, with the rest obtained from reference TRBV25-1 and TRBJ2-3, is as follows: EADIYQTPRYLVIGTGKKITLECSQTMGHDKMYWYQQDPGMELHLIHYSYGVNSTEKGDLSSESTVSRIRTEHFPLTLESARPSHTSQYLCASSDPPGQGEEDTQYFGPGTRLTVL.